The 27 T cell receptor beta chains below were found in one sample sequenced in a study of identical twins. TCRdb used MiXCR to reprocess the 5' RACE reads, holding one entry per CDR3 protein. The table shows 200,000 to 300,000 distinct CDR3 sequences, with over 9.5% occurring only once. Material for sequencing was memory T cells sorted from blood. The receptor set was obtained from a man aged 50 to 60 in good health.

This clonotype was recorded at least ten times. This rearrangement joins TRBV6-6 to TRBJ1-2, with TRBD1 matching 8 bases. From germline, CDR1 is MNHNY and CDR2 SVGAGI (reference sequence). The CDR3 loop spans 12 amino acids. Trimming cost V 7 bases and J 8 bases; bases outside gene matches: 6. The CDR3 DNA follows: TGTGCCAGCACGTTTGACAGGGGAGGCTACACCTTC. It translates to CASTFDRGGYTF.

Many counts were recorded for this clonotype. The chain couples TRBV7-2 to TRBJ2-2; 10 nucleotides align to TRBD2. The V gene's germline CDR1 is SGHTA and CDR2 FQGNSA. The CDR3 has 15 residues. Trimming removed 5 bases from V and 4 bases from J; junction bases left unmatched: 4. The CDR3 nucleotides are TGTGCCAGCAGCCCCCTAGCGGGAGTCACCGGGGAGCTGTTTTTT. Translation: CASSPLAGVTGELFF.

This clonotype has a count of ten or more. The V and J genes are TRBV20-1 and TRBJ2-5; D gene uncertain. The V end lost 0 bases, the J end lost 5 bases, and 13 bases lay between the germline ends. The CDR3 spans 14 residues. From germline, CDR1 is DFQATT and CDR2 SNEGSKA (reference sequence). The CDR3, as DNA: TGCAGTGCTAGAGATTATCGGCGAGCGGAGACCCAGTACTTC. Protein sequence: CSARDYRRAETQYF.

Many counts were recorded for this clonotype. The CDR3, as DNA: TGTGCCACCAGCAGAGATACCCGAGCAGACATTCAGTACTTC. Its translation is CATSRDTRADIQYF. V and J are TRBV15 and TRBJ2-4, with no clear D. Germline loops: CDR1 LNHNV, CDR2 YYDKDF (reference sequence). V lost 0 bases and J lost 8, with 11 bases in between. This CDR3 spans 14 amino acids.

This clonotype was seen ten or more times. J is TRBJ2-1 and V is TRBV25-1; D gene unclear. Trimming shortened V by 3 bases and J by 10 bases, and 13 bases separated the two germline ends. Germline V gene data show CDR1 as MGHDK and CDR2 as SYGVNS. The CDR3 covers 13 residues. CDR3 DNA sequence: TGTGCCAGCAGTGAGGTAGGCAGCTGGGAGCAGTTCTTC. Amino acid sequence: CASSEVGSWEQFF. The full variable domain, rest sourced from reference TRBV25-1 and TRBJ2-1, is EADIYQTPRYLVIGTGKKITLECSQTMGHDKMYWYQQDPGMELHLIHYSYGVNSTEKGDLSSESTVSRIRTEHFPLTLESARPSHTSQYLCASSEVGSWEQFFGPGTRLTVL.

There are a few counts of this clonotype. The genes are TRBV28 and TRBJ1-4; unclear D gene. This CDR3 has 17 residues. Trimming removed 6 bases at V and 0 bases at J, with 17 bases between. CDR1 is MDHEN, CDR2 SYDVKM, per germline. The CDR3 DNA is TGTGCCAGCAGCGAATTCGACCGTTCCTCAACTAATGAAAAACTGTTTTTT. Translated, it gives CASSEFDRSSTNEKLFF.

The CDR3 loop reads CSASLISSYNEQFF. CDR3 nucleotide sequence: TGCAGTGCTAGTCTCATCTCCTCCTACAATGAGCAGTTCTTC. This sequence joins TRBV20-1 and TRBJ2-1; D uncertain. The ends were cut back, 3 bases at V and 0 bases at J, with 9 bases in the middle. The CDR3 is made up of 14 amino acids. Germline V lookup: CDR1 DFQATT, CDR2 SNEGSKA (reference sequence).

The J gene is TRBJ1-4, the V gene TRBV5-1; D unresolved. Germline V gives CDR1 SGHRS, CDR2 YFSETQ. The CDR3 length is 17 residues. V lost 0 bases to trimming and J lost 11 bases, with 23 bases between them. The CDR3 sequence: CASSLAGELGPLGKLFF. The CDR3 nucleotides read TGCGCCAGCAGCTTGGCCGGGGAGCTCGGGCCCCTTGGGAAACTGTTTTTT.

The DNA of the CDR3 is TGTGCCAGCAGCCAAGATTCCCATAAGGCGGGAGGGCCTTTTAGAAGAGAGCAGTACTTC. This gives the protein CASSQDSHKAGGPFRREQYF. The V gene is TRBV3-1, the J gene TRBJ2-7, with 9 bases aligning to TRBD2. Germline assignment: CDR1 LGHDT and CDR2 YNNKEL (reference sequence). Trimming took 0 bases from V and 7 from J; bases not matched to a gene: 22. The CDR3 is made up of 20 amino acids.

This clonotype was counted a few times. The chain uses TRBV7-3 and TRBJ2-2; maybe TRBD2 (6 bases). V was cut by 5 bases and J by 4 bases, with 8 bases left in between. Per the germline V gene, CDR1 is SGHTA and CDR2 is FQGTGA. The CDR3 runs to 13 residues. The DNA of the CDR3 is TGTGCCAGCAGCCGGGAGATCACCGGGGAGCTGTTTTTT. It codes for CASSREITGELFF.

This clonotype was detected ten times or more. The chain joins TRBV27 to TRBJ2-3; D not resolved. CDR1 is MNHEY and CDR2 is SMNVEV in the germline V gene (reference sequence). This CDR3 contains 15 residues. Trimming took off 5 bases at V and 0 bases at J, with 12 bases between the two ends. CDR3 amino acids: CASSPFWYSTDTQYF. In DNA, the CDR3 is TGTGCCAGCAGTCCCTTTTGGTATAGCACAGATACGCAGTATTTT.

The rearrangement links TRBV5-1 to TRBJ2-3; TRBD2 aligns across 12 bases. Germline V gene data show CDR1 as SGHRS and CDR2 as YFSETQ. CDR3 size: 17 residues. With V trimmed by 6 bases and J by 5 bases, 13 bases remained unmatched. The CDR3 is CASTWGLAGSIGDTQYF. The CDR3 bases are TGCGCCAGCACCTGGGGACTAGCGGGTTCCATTGGAGATACGCAGTATTTT.

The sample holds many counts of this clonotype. CDR3 protein: CATSRDWDRGPYEQYF. CDR3 bases: TGTGCCACCAGCAGAGACTGGGACAGGGGGCCCTACGAGCAGTACTTC. The rearrangement uses TRBV15 and TRBJ2-7; TRBD1 aligns across 12 bases. The CDR3 extends over 16 amino acids. Germline assignment: CDR1 LNHNV and CDR2 YYDKDF (reference sequence). Trimming cost V 0 bases and J 2 bases; bases outside gene matches: 2.

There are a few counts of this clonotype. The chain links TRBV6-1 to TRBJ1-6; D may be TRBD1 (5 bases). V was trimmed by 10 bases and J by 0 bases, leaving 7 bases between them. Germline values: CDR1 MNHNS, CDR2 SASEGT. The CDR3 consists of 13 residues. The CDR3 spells CATTGSYNSPLHF. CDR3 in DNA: TGTGCCACTACAGGCTCCTATAATTCACCCCTCCACTTT.

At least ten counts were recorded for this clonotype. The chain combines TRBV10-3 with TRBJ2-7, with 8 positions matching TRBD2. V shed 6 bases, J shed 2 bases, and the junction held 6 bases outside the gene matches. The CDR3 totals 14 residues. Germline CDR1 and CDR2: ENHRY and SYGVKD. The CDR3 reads CAISSSGSTYEQYF. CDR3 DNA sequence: TGTGCCATCAGCTCAAGCGGGAGTACCTACGAGCAGTACTTC.

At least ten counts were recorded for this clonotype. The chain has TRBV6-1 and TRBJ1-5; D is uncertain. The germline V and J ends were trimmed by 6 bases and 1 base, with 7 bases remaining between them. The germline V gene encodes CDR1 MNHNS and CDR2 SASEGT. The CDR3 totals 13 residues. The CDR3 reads CASRANSNQPQHF. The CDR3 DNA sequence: TGTGCCAGCAGGGCGAACAGCAATCAGCCCCAGCATTTT.

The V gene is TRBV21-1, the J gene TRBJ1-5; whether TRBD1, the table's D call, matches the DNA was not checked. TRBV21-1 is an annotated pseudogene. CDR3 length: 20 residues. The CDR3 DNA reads TGTGCCAGCAGCAAAGGAATCCGGGACAGGAGACTTTATAGCAATCAGCCCCAGCATTTT. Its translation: CASSKGIRDRRLYSNQPQHF.

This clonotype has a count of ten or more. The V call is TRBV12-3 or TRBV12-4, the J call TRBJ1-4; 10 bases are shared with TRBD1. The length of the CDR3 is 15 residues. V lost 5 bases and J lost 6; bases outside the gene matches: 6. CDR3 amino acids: CASSPTGGGDEKLFF. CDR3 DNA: TGTGCCAGCAGTCCGACAGGGGGCGGGGATGAAAAACTGTTTTTT.

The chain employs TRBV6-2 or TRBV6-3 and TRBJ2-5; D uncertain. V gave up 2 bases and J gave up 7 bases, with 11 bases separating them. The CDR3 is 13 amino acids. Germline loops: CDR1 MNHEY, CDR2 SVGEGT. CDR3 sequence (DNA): TGTGCCAGCAGTTACGGGCGGACGGGGACCCAGTACTTC. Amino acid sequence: CASSYGRTGTQYF.

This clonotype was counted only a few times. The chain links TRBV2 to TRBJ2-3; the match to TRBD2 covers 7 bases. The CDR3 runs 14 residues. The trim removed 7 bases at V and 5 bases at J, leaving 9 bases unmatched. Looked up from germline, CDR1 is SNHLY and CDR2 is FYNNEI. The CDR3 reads CASNAGVGGDTQYF. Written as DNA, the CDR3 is TGTGCCAGCAACGCGGGAGTGGGGGGAGATACGCAGTATTTT.

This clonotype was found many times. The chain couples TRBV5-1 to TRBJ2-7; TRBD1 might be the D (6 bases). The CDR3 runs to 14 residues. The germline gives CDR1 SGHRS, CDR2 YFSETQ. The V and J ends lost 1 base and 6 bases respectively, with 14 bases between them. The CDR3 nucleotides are TGCGCCAGCAGCTTGCTAGCAGGGGATGGCGAGCAGTACTTC. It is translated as CASSLLAGDGEQYF.

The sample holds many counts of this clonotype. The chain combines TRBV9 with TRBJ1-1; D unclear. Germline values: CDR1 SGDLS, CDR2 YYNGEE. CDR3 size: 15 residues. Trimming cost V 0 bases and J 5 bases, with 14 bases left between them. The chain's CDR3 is CASSVAGGRGTEAFF. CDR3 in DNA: TGTGCCAGCAGCGTAGCGGGAGGGAGAGGGACTGAAGCTTTCTTT.

The CDR3 DNA follows: TGTGCCAGCGCGGTCCAGGGGGCAAGGAATGAGCAGTTCTTC. This sequence encodes CASAVQGARNEQFF. The chain employs TRBV2 and TRBJ2-1, with TRBD1 matching 8 bases. The CDR3 has 14 residues. The germline V gene encodes CDR1 SNHLY and CDR2 FYNNEI. After removal of 8 bases from V and 7 bases from J, the junction contained 10 bases not matched to a gene.

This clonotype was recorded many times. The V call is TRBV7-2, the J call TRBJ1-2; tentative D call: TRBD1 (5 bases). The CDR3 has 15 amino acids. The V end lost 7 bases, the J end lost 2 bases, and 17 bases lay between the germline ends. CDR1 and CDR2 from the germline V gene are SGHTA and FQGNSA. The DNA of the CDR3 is TGTGCCAGCATCCCCGGCCCCGGGGGAAACTATGGCTACACCTTC. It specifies CASIPGPGGNYGYTF.

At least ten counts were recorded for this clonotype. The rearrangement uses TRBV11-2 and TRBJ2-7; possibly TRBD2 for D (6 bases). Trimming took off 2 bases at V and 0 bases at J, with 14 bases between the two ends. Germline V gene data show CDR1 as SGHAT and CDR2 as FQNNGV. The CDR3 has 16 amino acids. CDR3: CASSLRGLLLSYEQYF. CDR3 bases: TGTGCCAGCAGCTTAAGGGGACTCCTCCTCTCCTACGAGCAGTACTTC. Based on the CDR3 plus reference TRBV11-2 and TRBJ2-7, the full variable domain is EAGVAQSPRYKIIEKRQSVAFWCNPISGHATLYWYQQILGQGPKLLIQFQNNGVVDDSQLPKDRFSAERLKGVDSTLKIQPAKLEDSAVYLCASSLRGLLLSYEQYFGPGTRLTVT.

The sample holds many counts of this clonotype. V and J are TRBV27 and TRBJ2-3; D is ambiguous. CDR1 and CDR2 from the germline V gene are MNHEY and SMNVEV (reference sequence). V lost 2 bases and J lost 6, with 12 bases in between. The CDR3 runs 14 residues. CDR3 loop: CASSLRRFRDTQYF. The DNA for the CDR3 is TGTGCCAGCAGTTTACGACGGTTCCGGGATACGCAGTATTTT.

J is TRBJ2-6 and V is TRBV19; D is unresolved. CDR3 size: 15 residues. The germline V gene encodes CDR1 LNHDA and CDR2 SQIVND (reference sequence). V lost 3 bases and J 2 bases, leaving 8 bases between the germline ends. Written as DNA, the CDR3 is TGTGCCAGTAGTATCCGGATTGCTGGGGCCAACGTCCTGACTTTC. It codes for CASSIRIAGANVLTF.